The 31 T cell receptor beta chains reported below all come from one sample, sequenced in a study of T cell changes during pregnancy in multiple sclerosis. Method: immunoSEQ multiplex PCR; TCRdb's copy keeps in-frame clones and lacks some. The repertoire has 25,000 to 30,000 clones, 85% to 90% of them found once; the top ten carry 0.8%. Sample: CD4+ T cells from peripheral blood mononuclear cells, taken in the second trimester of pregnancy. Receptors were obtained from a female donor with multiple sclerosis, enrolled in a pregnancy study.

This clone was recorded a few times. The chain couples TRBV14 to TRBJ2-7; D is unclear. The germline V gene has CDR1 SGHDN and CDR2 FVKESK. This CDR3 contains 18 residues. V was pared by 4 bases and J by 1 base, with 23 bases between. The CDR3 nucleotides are TGTGCCAGCAGCCCTAGTAGATCAACCCGACGGAGTTCCTACGAGCAGTACTTC. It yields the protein CASSPSRSTRRSSYEQYF.

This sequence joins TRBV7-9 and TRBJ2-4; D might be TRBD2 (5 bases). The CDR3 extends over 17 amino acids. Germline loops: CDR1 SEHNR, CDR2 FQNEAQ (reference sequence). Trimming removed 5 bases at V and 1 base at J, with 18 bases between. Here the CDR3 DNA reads TGTGCCAGCAGCCGCCCGTCGGAGGCCCCGGCCAAAAACATTCAGTACTTC. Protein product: CASSRPSEAPAKNIQYF.

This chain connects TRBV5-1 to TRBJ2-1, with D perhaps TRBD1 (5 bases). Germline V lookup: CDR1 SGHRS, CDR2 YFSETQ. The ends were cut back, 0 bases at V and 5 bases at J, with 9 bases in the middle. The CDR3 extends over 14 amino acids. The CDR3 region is CASSLAPRDNEQFF. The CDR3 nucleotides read TGCGCCAGCAGCTTGGCCCCCAGGGACAATGAGCAGTTCTTC.

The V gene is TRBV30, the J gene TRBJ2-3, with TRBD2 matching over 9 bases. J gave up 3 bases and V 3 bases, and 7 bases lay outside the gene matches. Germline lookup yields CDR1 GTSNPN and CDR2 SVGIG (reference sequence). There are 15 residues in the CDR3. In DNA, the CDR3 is TGTGCCTGGAGACTTAGCGGGGGATGGACAGATACGCAGTATTTT. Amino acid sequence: CAWRLSGGWTDTQYF.

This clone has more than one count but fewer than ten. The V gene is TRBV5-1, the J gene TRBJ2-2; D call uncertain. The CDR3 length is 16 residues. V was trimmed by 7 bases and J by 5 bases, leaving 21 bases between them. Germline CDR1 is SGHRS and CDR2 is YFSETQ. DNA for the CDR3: TGCGCCAGCCACCCCGACTGGGTTCTCGGAACCGGGGAGCTGTTTTTT. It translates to CASHPDWVLGTGELFF.

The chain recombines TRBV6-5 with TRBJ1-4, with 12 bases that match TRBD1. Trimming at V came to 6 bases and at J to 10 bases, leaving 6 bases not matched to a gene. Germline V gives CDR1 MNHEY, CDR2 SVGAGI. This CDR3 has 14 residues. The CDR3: CASSPGQGAVKLFF. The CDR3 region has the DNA TGTGCCAGCAGCCCGGGACAGGGGGCAGTAAAACTGTTTTTT.

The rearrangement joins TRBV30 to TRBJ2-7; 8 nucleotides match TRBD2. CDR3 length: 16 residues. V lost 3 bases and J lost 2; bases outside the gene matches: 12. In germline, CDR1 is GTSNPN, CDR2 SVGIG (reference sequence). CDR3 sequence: CAWRDYPTSGTYEQYF. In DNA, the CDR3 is TGTGCCTGGAGGGACTATCCTACTAGCGGAACCTACGAGCAGTACTTC.

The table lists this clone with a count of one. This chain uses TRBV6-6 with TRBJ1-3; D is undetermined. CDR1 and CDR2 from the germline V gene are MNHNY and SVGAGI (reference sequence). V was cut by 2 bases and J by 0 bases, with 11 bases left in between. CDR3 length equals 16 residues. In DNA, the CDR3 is TGTGCCAGCAGTTACGGGGAGGGCCTCTCTGGAAACACCATATATTTT. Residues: CASSYGEGLSGNTIYF.

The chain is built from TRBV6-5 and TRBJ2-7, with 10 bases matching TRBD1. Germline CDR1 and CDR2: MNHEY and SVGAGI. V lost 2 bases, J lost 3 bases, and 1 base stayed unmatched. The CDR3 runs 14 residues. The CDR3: CASSYGTGVYEQYF. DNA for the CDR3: TGTGCCAGCAGTTACGGGACAGGGGTCTACGAGCAGTACTTC.

In nucleotides, the CDR3 is TGCGCCAGCAGCTTGGAAGGGGGCACCGGAAACACCATATATTTT. It specifies CASSLEGGTGNTIYF. This chain links TRBV5-1 with TRBJ1-3; 7 bases are shared with TRBD1. V lost 0 bases, J lost 4 bases, and 4 bases stayed unmatched. CDR3 length equals 15 residues. Germline CDR1 reads SGHRS; CDR2 reads YFSETQ.

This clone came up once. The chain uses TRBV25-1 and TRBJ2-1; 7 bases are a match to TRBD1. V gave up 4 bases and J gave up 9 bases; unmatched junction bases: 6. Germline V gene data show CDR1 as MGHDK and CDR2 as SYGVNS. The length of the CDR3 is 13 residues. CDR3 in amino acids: CASSVTGTFEQFF. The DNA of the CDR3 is TGTGCCAGCAGTGTGACAGGGACATTTGAGCAGTTCTTC.

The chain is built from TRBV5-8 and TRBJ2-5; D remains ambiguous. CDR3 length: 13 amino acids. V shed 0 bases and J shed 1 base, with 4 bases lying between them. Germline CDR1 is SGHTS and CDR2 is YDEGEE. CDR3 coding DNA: TGTGCCAGCAGCTTGGGGCTCCAAGAGACCCAGTACTTC. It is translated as CASSLGLQETQYF.

In nucleotides, the CDR3 is TGTGCCAGCAGCCAAGGGACAGTTGGCACAGATACGCAGTATTTT. Its protein product is CASSQGTVGTDTQYF. The chain couples TRBV7-8 to TRBJ2-3; 7 bases agree with TRBD1. The CDR3 contains 15 residues. CDR1 and CDR2 (germline): SGHVS, FQNEAQ. The ends lost 5 bases at V and 1 base at J; junction bases unmatched: 6.

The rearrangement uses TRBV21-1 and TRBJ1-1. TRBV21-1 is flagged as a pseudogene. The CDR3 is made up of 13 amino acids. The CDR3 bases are TGTGCCAGCAGCAAAGTAGTGAACACTGAAGCTTTCTTT. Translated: CASSKVVNTEAFF.

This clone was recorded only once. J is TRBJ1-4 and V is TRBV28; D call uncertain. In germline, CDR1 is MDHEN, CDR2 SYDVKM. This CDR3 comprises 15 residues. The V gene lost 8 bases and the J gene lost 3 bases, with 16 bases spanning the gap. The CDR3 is CASHAPGYANEKLFF. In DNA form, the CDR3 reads TGTGCCAGCCACGCCCCCGGGTACGCTAATGAAAAACTGTTTTTT. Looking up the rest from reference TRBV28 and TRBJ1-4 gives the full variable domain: DVKVTQSSRYLVKRTGEKVFLECVQDMDHENMFWYRQDPGLGLRLIYFSYDVKMKEKGDIPEGYSVSREKKERFSLILESASTNQTSMYLCASHAPGYANEKLFFGSGTQLSVL.

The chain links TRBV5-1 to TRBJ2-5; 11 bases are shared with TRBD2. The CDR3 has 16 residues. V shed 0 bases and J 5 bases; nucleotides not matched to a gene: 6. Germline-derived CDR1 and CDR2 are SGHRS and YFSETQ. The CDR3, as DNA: TGCGCCAGCAGCTTGGTCGGGACTAGCGGTTTGGAGACCCAGTACTTC. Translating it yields CASSLVGTSGLETQYF.

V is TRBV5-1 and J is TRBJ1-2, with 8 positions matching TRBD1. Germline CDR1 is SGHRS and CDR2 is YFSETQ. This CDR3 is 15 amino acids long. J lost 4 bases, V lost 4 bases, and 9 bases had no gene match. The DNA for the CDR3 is TGCGCCAGCAGCCTGACAGGGGTGGTTCCCTATGGCTACACCTTC. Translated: CASSLTGVVPYGYTF.

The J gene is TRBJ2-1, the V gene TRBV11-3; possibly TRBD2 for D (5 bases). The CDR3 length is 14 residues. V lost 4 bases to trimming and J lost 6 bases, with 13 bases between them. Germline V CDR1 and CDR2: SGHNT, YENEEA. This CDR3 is CASSSHPRGNEQFF. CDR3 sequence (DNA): TGTGCCAGCAGCTCCCACCCCCGGGGCAATGAGCAGTTCTTC.

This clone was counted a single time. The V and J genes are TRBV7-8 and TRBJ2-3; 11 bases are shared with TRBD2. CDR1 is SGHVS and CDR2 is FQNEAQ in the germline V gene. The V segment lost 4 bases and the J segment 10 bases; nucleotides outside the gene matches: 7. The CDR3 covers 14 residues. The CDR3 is CASSSPTSGDPQYF. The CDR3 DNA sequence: TGTGCCAGCAGCTCGCCGACTAGCGGGGATCCGCAGTATTTT.

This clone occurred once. Written as DNA, the CDR3 is TGCGCCAGCAGCCTAGGTTCGGGACATTTGGACACTGAAGCTTTCTTT. It specifies CASSLGSGHLDTEAFF. The rearrangement joins TRBV4-1 to TRBJ1-1, with a tentative D call TRBD1 (6 bases). The CDR3 consists of 16 residues. Trimming removed 4 bases from V and 3 bases from J, with 18 bases in between. CDR1 and CDR2 from the germline V gene are MGHRA and YSYEKL.

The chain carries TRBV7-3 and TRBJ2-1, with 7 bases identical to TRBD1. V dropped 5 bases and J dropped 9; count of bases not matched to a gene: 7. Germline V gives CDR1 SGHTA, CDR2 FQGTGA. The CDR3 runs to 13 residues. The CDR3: CASSLQTGTEQFF. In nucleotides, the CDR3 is TGTGCCAGCAGCCTCCAGACAGGGACTGAGCAGTTCTTC.

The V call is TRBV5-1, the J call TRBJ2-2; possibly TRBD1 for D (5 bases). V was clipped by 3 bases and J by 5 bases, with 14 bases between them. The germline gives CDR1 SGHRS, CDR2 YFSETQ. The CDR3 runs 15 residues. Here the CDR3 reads CASSSQGPETGELFF. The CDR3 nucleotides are TGCGCCAGCAGCTCCCAGGGTCCCGAAACCGGGGAGCTGTTTTTT. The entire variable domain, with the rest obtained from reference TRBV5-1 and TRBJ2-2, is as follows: KAGVTQTPRYLIKTRGQQVTLSCSPISGHRSVSWYQQTPGQGLQFLFEYFSETQRNKGNFPGRFSGRQFSNSRSEMNVSTLELGDSALYLCASSSQGPETGELFFGEGSRLTVL.

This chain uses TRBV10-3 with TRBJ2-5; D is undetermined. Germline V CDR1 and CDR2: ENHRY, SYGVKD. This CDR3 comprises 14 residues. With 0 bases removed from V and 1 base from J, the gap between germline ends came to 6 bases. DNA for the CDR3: TGTGCCATCAGTGAGTCTAAGCTCCAAGAGACCCAGTACTTC. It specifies CAISESKLQETQYF.

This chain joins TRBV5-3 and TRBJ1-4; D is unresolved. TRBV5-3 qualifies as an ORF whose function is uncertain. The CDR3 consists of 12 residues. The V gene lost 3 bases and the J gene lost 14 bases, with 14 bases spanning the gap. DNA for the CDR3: TGTGCCAGAAGCTCCGGGGTTGCGGGTCTGTTTTTT. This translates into CARSSGVAGLFF.

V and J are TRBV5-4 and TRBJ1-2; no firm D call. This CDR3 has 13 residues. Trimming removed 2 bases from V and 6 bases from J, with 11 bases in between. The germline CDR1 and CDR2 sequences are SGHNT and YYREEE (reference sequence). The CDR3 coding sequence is TGTGCCAGCAGCTTCTCCAGACGGGATGGCTACACCTTC. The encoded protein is CASSFSRRDGYTF.

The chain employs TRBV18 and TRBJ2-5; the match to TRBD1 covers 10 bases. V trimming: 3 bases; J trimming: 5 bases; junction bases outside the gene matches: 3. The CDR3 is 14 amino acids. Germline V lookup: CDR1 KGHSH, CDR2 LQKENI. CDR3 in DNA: TGTGCCAGCTCACCGGACAGGGGGAGGGAGACCCAGTACTTC. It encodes CASSPDRGRETQYF.

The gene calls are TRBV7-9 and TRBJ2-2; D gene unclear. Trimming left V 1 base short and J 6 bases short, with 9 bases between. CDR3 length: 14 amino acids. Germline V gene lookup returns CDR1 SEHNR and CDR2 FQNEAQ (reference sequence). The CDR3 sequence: CASSLGISAGELFF. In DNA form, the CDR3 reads TGTGCCAGCAGCTTAGGAATCTCAGCCGGGGAGCTGTTTTTT.

The CDR3 loop reads CAWSAAKASFSPLHF. DNA of the CDR3: TGTGCCTGGAGTGCCGCTAAAGCCTCCTTTTCACCCCTCCACTTT. The chain links TRBV30 to TRBJ1-6; D is unclear. Germline V CDR1 and CDR2: GTSNPN, SVGIG (reference sequence). This CDR3 has 15 residues. V was clipped by 1 base and J by 9 bases, with 16 bases between them. The variable domain in full, completed from reference TRBV30 and TRBJ1-6, reads SQTIHQWPATLVQPVGSPLSLECTVEGTSNPNLYWYRQAAGRGLQLLFYSVGIGQISSEVPQNLSASRPQDRQFILSSKKLLLSDSGFYLCAWSAAKASFSPLHFGNGTRLTVT.

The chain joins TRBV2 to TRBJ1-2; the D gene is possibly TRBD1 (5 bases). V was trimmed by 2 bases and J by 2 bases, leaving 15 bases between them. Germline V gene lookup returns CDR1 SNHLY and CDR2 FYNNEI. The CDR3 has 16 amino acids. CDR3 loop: CASSEMGGGVNYGYTF. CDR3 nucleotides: TGTGCCAGCAGTGAAATGGGAGGAGGGGTCAACTATGGCTACACCTTC.

The CDR3 sequence is CASSPGVVGPSEAFF. The CDR3 nucleotides are TGTGCCAGCAGCCCCGGGGTGGTGGGTCCTAGTGAAGCTTTCTTT. The rearrangement links TRBV5-4 to TRBJ1-1, with D unresolved. The CDR3 has 15 residues. The V gene's germline CDR1 is SGHNT and CDR2 YYREEE (reference sequence). The germline V and J ends were trimmed by 4 bases and 7 bases, with 20 bases remaining between them.

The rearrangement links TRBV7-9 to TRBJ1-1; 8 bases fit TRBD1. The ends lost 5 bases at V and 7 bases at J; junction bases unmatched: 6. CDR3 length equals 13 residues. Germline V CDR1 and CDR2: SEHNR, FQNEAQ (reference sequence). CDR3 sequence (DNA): TGTGCCAGCAGCCCCCGGACAGGGAGTGAAGCTTTCTTT. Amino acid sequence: CASSPRTGSEAFF.